This T cell receptor (beta chain) was sequenced during a study of shared T cell receptors in the human thymus. In its sample, this clone was seen once. The junction and the germline gene differ at one end; a read error may be behind it. Germline lookup yields CDR1 SNHLY and CDR2 FYNNEI. The CDR3 spans 16 residues. TCRdb's copy holds only in-frame clones and misses some; the assay was immunoSEQ multiplex PCR. The data show hundreds of thousands of clones, roughly 88% seen once. Separately, the same data were catalogued under a study of human thymus T cells. That source adds: Use of V and J genes seemed skewed within the thymic and blood repertoires.

Material for sequencing was thymocytes. The chain uses TRBV2 and TRBJ1-2; D possibly corresponds to TRBD1 (5 bases). This TCR came from a boy under three years old with a congenital heart defect. CDR3 loop: CASSEGKGPINDGYTF. CDR3 in DNA: TGTGCCAGCAGTGAAGGGAAGGGGCCAATTAACGATGGCTACACCTTC.